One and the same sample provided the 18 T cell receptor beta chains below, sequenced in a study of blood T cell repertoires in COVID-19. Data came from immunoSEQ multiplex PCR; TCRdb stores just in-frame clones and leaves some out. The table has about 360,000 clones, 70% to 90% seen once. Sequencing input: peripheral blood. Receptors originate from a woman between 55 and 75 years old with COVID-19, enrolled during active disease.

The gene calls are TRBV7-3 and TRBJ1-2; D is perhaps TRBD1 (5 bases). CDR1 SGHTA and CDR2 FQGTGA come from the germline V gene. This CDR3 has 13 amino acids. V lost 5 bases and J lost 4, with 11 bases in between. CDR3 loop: CASSMDIGYGYTF. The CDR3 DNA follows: TGTGCCAGCAGCATGGACATCGGCTATGGCTACACCTTC.

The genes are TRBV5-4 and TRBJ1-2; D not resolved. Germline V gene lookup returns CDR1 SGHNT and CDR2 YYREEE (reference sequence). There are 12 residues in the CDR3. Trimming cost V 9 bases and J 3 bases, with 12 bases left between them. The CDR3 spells CAINLGYYGYTF. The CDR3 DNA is TGTGCCATTAACCTGGGCTACTATGGCTACACCTTC.

CDR3 in DNA: TGTGCCAGCAGCCAAAGGGGGGGCCTGTACAATGAGCAGTTCTTC. Encoded protein: CASSQRGGLYNEQFF. This chain links TRBV4-2 with TRBJ2-1; the D gene is possibly TRBD2 (7 bases). Germline CDR1 and CDR2: LGHNA and YNFKEQ. This CDR3 has 15 residues. V gave up 2 bases and J gave up 4 bases, with 12 bases separating them.

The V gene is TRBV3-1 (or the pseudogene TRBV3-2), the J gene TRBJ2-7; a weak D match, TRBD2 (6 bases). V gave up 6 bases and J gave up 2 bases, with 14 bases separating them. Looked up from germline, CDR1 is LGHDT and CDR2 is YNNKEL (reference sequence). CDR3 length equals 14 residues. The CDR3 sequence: CASSGASVPYEQYF. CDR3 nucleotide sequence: TGTGCCAGCAGTGGCGCTAGCGTTCCCTACGAGCAGTACTTC.

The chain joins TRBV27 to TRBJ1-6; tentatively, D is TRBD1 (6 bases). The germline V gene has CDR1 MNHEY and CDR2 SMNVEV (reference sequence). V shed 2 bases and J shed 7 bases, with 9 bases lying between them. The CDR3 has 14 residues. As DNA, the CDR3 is TGTGCCAGCAGTTTAAGGACAGTGAATTCACCCCTCCACTTT. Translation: CASSLRTVNSPLHF.

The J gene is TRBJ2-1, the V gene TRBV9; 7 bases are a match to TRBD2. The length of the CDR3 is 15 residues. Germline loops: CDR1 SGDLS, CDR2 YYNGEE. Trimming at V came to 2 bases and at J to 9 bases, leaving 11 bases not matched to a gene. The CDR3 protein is CASSVRFGLESEQFF. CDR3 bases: TGTGCCAGCAGCGTTCGTTTTGGACTAGAGAGTGAGCAGTTCTTC.

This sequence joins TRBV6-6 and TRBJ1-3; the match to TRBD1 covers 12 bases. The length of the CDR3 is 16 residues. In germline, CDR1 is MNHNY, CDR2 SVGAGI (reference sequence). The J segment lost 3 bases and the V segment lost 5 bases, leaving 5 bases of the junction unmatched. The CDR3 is CASSRDRGRDGNTIYF. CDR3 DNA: TGTGCCAGCAGTCGGGACAGGGGGCGGGATGGAAACACCATATATTTT.

This CDR3 is CASSNPPPANYGYTF. The CDR3 nucleotides are TGTGCCAGCTCAAACCCCCCCCCGGCTAACTATGGCTACACCTTC. J is TRBJ1-2 and V is TRBV18; D gene uncertain. The V end lost 5 bases, the J end lost 0 bases, and 13 bases lay between the germline ends. This CDR3 is 15 amino acids long. CDR1 and CDR2 (germline): KGHSH, LQKENI.

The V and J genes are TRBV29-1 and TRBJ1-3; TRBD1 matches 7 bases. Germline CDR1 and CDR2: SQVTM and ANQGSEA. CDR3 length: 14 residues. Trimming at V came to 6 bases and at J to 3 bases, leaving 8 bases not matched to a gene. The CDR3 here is CSVDPTGIGNTIYF. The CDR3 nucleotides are TGCAGCGTCGACCCGACAGGGATTGGAAACACCATATATTTT. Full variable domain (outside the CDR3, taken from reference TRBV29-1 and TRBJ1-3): SAVISQKPSRDICQRGTSLTIQCQVDSQVTMMFWYRQQPGQSLTLIATANQGSEATYESGFVIDKFPISRPNLTFSTLTVSNMSPEDSSIYLCSVDPTGIGNTIYFGEGSWLTVV.

CDR3 sequence (DNA): TGTGCCAGCAGTATCTACGTTGGGGGCGCGTTTGGAGCTTTCTTT. Translating it yields CASSIYVGGAFGAFF. V is TRBV6-5 and J is TRBJ1-1; D possibly corresponds to TRBD1 (6 bases). The germline V gene encodes CDR1 MNHEY and CDR2 SVGAGI. This CDR3 region has 15 residues. The V gene lost 5 bases and the J gene lost 10 bases, with 23 bases spanning the gap.

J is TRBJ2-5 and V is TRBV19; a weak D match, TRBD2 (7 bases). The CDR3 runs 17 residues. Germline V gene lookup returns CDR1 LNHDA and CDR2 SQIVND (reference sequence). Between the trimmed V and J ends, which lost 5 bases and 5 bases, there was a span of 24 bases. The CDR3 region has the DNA TGTGCCAGTAGTCCGTTACGGCGGGGGCCCCAGTCGGAGACCCAGTACTTC. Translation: CASSPLRRGPQSETQYF.

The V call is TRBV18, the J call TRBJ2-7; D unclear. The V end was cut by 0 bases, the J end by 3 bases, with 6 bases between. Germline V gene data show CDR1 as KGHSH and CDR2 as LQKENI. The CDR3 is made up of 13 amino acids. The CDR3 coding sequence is TGTGCCAGCTCACCACCGGGCAACTACGAGCAGTACTTC. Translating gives CASSPPGNYEQYF.

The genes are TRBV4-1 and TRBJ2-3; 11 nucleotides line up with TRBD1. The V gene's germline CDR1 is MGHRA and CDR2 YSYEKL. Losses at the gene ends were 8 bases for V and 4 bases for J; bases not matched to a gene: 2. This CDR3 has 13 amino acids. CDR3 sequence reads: CASGDRGADTQYF. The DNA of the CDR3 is TGCGCCAGCGGGGACAGGGGGGCAGATACGCAGTATTTT.

CDR3 nucleotide sequence: TGTGCCTGGAGTGTAGGGAGGACAGGGTCTTACGAGCAGTACTTC. Protein sequence: CAWSVGRTGSYEQYF. The chain employs TRBV30 and TRBJ2-7; TRBD1 agrees at 8 bases. V dropped 0 bases and J dropped 4; count of bases not matched to a gene: 8. Germline CDR1 GTSNPN, CDR2 SVGIG (reference sequence). This CDR3 has 15 amino acids.

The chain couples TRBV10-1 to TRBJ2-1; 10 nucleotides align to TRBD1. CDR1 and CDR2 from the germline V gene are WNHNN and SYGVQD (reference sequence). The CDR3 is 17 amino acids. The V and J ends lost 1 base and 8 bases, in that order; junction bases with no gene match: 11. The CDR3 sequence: CASSECPRDRGDDEQFF. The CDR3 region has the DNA TGCGCCAGCAGTGAGTGCCCAAGGGACAGGGGAGATGATGAGCAGTTCTTC.

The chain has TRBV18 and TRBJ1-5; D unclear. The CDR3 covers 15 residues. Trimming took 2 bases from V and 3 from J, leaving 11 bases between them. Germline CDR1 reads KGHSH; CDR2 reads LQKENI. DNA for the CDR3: TGTGCCAGCTCACCAAGGAGGGCAGACAATCAGCCCCAGCATTTT. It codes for CASSPRRADNQPQHF.

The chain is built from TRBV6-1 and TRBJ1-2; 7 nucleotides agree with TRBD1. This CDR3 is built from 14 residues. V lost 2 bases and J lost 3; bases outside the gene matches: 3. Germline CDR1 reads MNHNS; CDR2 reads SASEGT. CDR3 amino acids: CASSERTGYYGYTF. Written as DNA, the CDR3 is TGTGCCAGCAGTGAAAGGACAGGATACTATGGCTACACCTTC.

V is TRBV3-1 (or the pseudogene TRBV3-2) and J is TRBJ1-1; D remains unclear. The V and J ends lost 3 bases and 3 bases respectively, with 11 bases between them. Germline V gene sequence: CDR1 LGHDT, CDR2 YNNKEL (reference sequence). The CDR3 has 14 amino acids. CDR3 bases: TGTGCCAGCAGCCATGGCGGGTACGACACTGAAGCTTTCTTT. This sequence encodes CASSHGGYDTEAFF.